This passage covers 27 T cell receptor beta chains from one sample sequenced in a study of T cells after yellow fever vaccination. A single record per CDR3 protein comes from TCRdb applying MiXCR to the 5' RACE reads. The profile shows hundreds of thousands of distinct CDR3 sequences, 12% of them singletons. Sequences were derived from PBMCs, sampled on the day of the yellow fever booster vaccination. These receptors all stem from a young man who received the YFV17D yellow fever vaccine.

This clonotype was counted a few times. The chain combines TRBV7-6 with TRBJ2-5; D is uncertain. CDR1 and CDR2 from the germline V gene are SGHVS and FNYEAQ. Trimming stripped 4 bases from V and 1 base from J, with 7 bases between. The CDR3 totals 13 residues. This CDR3 is CASSSRPQETQYF. CDR3 in DNA: TGTGCCAGCAGCTCAAGACCCCAAGAGACCCAGTACTTC.

This clonotype occurred a few times. The J gene is TRBJ2-3, the V gene TRBV11-2; 10 bases agree with TRBD2. The ends lost 2 bases at V and 3 bases at J; junction bases unmatched: 11. Germline-derived CDR1 and CDR2 are SGHAT and FQNNGV. CDR3 length: 18 amino acids. As DNA, the CDR3 is TGTGCCAGCAGCTTAAGACGAATAGCGGGAGGCCCTACAGATACGCAGTATTTT. This encodes CASSLRRIAGGPTDTQYF.

This clonotype has only a few counts. The V call is TRBV10-1, the J call TRBJ2-3, with 7 bases lining up with TRBD1. Germline V CDR1 and CDR2: WNHNN, SYGVQD (reference sequence). The CDR3 is 18 amino acids. The junction had 12 bases not matched to a gene; V was cut back by 3 bases and J by 0 bases. The CDR3 DNA reads as TGCGCCAGCAGTGACCCCGGGACAGAAAAACAAAGCACAGATACGCAGTATTTT. Protein sequence: CASSDPGTEKQSTDTQYF.

The chain links TRBV27 to TRBJ2-3; the match to TRBD2 covers 7 bases. Germline V lookup: CDR1 MNHEY, CDR2 SMNVEV (reference sequence). CDR3 length equals 12 residues. V lost 10 bases and J lost 4; bases outside the gene matches: 5. The CDR3 coding sequence is TGTGCCACCCTGGGGGGGGCAGATACGCAGTATTTT. Protein sequence: CATLGGADTQYF.

The sample holds a few counts of this clonotype. The chain links TRBV27 to TRBJ1-5; D not resolved. The CDR3 sequence is 16 residues long. Germline V gene lookup returns CDR1 MNHEY and CDR2 SMNVEV (reference sequence). V shed 3 bases and J shed 4 bases, with 16 bases lying between them. The CDR3 nucleotides are TGTGCCAGCAGTTTGGTCGGCGGCAGTCCTAATCAGCCCCAGCATTTT. Amino acids: CASSLVGGSPNQPQHF.

This clonotype was recorded a few times. This chain links TRBV12-3 or TRBV12-4 with TRBJ1-5, with 12 nucleotides matching TRBD1. CDR3 length: 20 amino acids. After removal of 3 bases from V and 1 base from J, the junction contained 13 bases not matched to a gene. The CDR3 sequence is CASSFSPGQGAIGSNQPQHF. The CDR3 coding sequence is TGTGCCAGCAGTTTTTCCCCGGGACAGGGGGCGATAGGAAGCAATCAGCCCCAGCATTTT.

The sample holds a few counts of this clonotype. The V call is TRBV20-1, the J call TRBJ2-2; 10 nucleotides agree with TRBD1. Germline V lookup: CDR1 DFQATT, CDR2 SNEGSKA (reference sequence). Losses at the gene ends were 0 bases for V and 2 bases for J; bases not matched to a gene: 6. The CDR3 spans 17 residues. CDR3 DNA sequence: TGCAGTGCTAGAGATAGGAGGACAGGGGGTAACACCGGGGAGCTGTTTTTT. Translating gives CSARDRRTGGNTGELFF.

V usage is TRBV5-1 and J usage is TRBJ1-4; possibly TRBD1 for D (6 bases). Germline assignment: CDR1 SGHRS and CDR2 YFSETQ. CDR3 length equals 16 residues. V gave up 4 bases and J gave up 4 bases, with 17 bases separating them. Written as DNA, the CDR3 is TGCGCCAGCAGCAGGGGGACGGTCGGTATTAATGAAAAACTGTTTTTT. Its protein is CASSRGTVGINEKLFF.

This clonotype was recorded a few times. The gene calls are TRBV7-2 and TRBJ2-5; D unclear. V dropped 8 bases and J dropped 1 base, with 20 bases sitting between them. The CDR3 is 16 residues long. In germline, CDR1 is SGHTA, CDR2 FQGNSA. CDR3 loop: CASGKSPLSIQETQYF. The CDR3 nucleotides read TGTGCCAGCGGCAAAAGTCCGTTATCCATCCAAGAGACCCAGTACTTC. The full variable domain, with the rest looked up from reference TRBV7-2 and TRBJ2-5, is GAGVSQSPSNKVTEKGKDVELRCDPISGHTALYWYRQSLGQGLEFLIYFQGNSAPDKSGLPSDRFSAERTGGSVSTLTIQRTQQEDSAVYLCASGKSPLSIQETQYFGPGTRLLVL.

This clonotype appeared a few times. The CDR3 is CASSYSKGLGSPYYEQYF. CDR3 bases: TGTGCCAGCAGTTACTCGAAAGGGTTGGGATCCCCGTACTACGAGCAGTACTTC. The chain couples TRBV6-5 to TRBJ2-7; D gene unclear. Germline V CDR1 and CDR2: MNHEY, SVGAGI. The CDR3 totals 18 residues. V dropped 0 bases and J dropped 3 bases, with 21 bases sitting between them.

This clonotype was recorded a few times. The chain recombines TRBV7-9 with TRBJ1-4; weak D call: TRBD1 (5 bases). CDR1 and CDR2 (germline): SEHNR, FQNEAQ (reference sequence). The CDR3 loop spans 14 amino acids. V lost 5 bases and J lost 12, with 19 bases in between. CDR3 sequence (DNA): TGTGCCAGCAGCCTAGGGGCAACTACCGGGGAACTGTTTTTT. This sequence encodes CASSLGATTGELFF. Using reference TRBV7-9 and TRBJ1-4 for the parts outside the CDR3, the full variable domain is DTGVSQNPRHKITKRGQNVTFRCDPISEHNRLYWYRQTLGQGPEFLTYFQNEAQLEKSRLLSDRFSAERPKGSFSTLEIQRTEQGDSAMYLCASSLGATTGELFFGSGTQLSVL.

This CDR3 is CASSLGFDVSYEQYF. CDR3 DNA: TGTGCCAGCAGCTTAGGTTTCGACGTCTCCTACGAGCAGTACTTC. The chain carries TRBV7-2 and TRBJ2-7; D gene unclear. The V gene lost 1 base and the J gene lost 0 bases, with 10 bases spanning the gap. The CDR3 has 15 amino acids. Germline V gene lookup returns CDR1 SGHTA and CDR2 FQGNSA.

The genes are TRBV5-1 and TRBJ2-1, with D perhaps matching TRBD1 (7 bases). Trimming removed 0 bases from V and 6 bases from J, with 13 bases in between. The CDR3 loop spans 15 amino acids. The V gene's germline CDR1 is SGHRS and CDR2 YFSETQ. The CDR3 protein is CASSLVGQGGNEQFF. In DNA form, the CDR3 reads TGCGCCAGCAGCTTGGTGGGCCAGGGGGGCAATGAGCAGTTCTTC.

This clonotype was observed at least ten times. The rearrangement links TRBV5-1 to TRBJ2-7; possibly TRBD1 or TRBD2 for D (6 bases each). The CDR3 runs 13 residues. With 2 bases removed from V and 4 bases from J, the gap between germline ends came to 10 bases. Germline CDR1 and CDR2: SGHRS and YFSETQ. This chain's CDR3 is CASSLGGLYEQYF. The CDR3 nucleotides are TGCGCCAGCAGCTTAGGGGGACTTTACGAGCAGTACTTC.

This clonotype was seen a few times. This chain uses TRBV11-2 with TRBJ2-1; no definite D call. The CDR3 has 12 residues. CDR1 and CDR2 from the germline V gene are SGHAT and FQNNGV. The V gene lost 5 bases and the J gene lost 9 bases, with 11 bases spanning the gap. CDR3 sequence reads: CASSAGLGEQFF. The DNA of the CDR3 is TGTGCCAGCAGCGCTGGGCTGGGTGAGCAGTTCTTC. The entire variable domain, with the rest obtained from reference TRBV11-2 and TRBJ2-1, is as follows: EAGVAQSPRYKIIEKRQSVAFWCNPISGHATLYWYQQILGQGPKLLIQFQNNGVVDDSQLPKDRFSAERLKGVDSTLKIQPAKLEDSAVYLCASSAGLGEQFFGPGTRLTVL.

The V gene is TRBV4-3, the J gene TRBJ2-7; 10 bases fit TRBD2. Germline V gene lookup returns CDR1 LGHNA and CDR2 YSLEER. V dropped 0 bases and J dropped 7; count of bases not matched to a gene: 9. CDR3 length: 16 residues. In nucleotides, the CDR3 is TGCGCCAGCAGCCAAGACACTAGCGGGACCGGGCGTGAGCAGTACTTC. Protein product: CASSQDTSGTGREQYF.

CDR3 in DNA: TGTGCCAGCAGCCGTAGCGGGAGCACCGGGGAGCTGTTTTTT. This gives the protein CASSRSGSTGELFF. The rearrangement uses TRBV7-3 and TRBJ2-2, with 9 bases identical to TRBD2. The germline V gene has CDR1 SGHTA and CDR2 FQGTGA. CDR3 length equals 14 residues. Trimming cost V 5 bases and J 4 bases; bases outside gene matches: 2.

This clonotype has ten or more counts. The chain combines TRBV5-1 with TRBJ2-1, with TRBD2 identical over 10 bases. Germline V lookup: CDR1 SGHRS, CDR2 YFSETQ. V gave up 3 bases and J gave up 0 bases; unmatched junction bases: 9. The CDR3 has 18 residues. The CDR3 nucleotides are TGCGCCAGCAGCTCTTCTAGCGGGGGAATATTCTCCTACAATGAGCAGTTCTTC. Translated, it gives CASSSSSGGIFSYNEQFF.

This clonotype was counted between two and nine times. The V call is TRBV7-9, the J call TRBJ2-7, with 7 bases matching TRBD1. V was pared by 5 bases and J by 2 bases, with 6 bases of the junction left unmatched. Per germline, CDR1 SEHNR and CDR2 FQNEAQ (reference sequence). This CDR3 is built from 14 residues. In DNA form, the CDR3 reads TGTGCCAGCAGCCAATGGGACAGCACCTACGAGCAGTACTTC. This encodes CASSQWDSTYEQYF.

V usage is TRBV5-1 and J usage is TRBJ2-5; D is unresolved. Trimming stripped 2 bases from V and 5 bases from J, with 19 bases between. This CDR3 is 16 amino acids long. Germline CDR1 is SGHRS and CDR2 is YFSETQ. The CDR3 sequence is CASSFQGGRPPETQYF. CDR3 DNA sequence: TGCGCCAGCAGCTTTCAAGGTGGACGTCCCCCCGAGACCCAGTACTTC.

This chain uses TRBV30 with TRBJ2-2; no clear D gene. There are 12 residues in the CDR3. Germline assignment: CDR1 GTSNPN and CDR2 SVGIG (reference sequence). The V end was cut by 0 bases, the J end by 4 bases, with 3 bases between. CDR3 residues: CAWSVITGELFF. CDR3 DNA sequence: TGTGCCTGGAGTGTAATCACCGGGGAGCTGTTTTTT.

This clonotype has more than one count but fewer than ten. The chain links TRBV19 to TRBJ1-5, with no clear D. Trimming stripped 3 bases from V and 6 bases from J, with 6 bases between. The CDR3 has 12 amino acids. Germline-derived CDR1 and CDR2 are LNHDA and SQIVND (reference sequence). This CDR3 reads CASSIPPQPQHF. In DNA, the CDR3 is TGTGCCAGTAGTATTCCCCCTCAGCCCCAGCATTTT.

This clonotype was detected ten times or more. The chain combines TRBV7-9 with TRBJ2-5; D is unclear. This CDR3 is 14 amino acids long. V dropped 1 base and J dropped 0 bases, with 6 bases sitting between them. Germline CDR1 SEHNR, CDR2 FQNEAQ (reference sequence). The CDR3 protein is CASSLVRDQETQYF. As DNA, the CDR3 is TGTGCCAGCAGCTTAGTTCGGGACCAAGAGACCCAGTACTTC.

The table lists this clonotype with a few counts. This chain connects TRBV20-1 to TRBJ2-2; D unclear. V was shortened by 3 bases and J by 6 bases, with 5 bases between the two germline ends. The CDR3 contains 11 residues. Germline CDR1 DFQATT, CDR2 SNEGSKA (reference sequence). CDR3 residues: CSARIAGELFF. The DNA of the CDR3 is TGCAGTGCTAGGATCGCCGGGGAGCTGTTTTTT.

This clonotype was seen more than once but under ten times. The chain uses TRBV25-1 and TRBJ2-2; 10 nucleotides line up with TRBD2. V shed 4 bases, J shed 3 bases, and the junction held 14 bases outside the gene matches. The CDR3 loop spans 19 amino acids. The V gene's germline CDR1 is MGHDK and CDR2 SYGVNS. The DNA of the CDR3 is TGTGCCAGCAGTGGAACCGGGACTAGCGACGAAGGGGACACCGGGGAGCTGTTTTTT. Translation gives CASSGTGTSDEGDTGELFF.

This clonotype was detected only a few times. V is TRBV11-2 and J is TRBJ2-1; D is possibly TRBD1 (5 bases). Trimming shortened V by 5 bases and J by 0 bases, and 17 bases separated the two germline ends. There are 17 residues in the CDR3. Germline values: CDR1 SGHAT, CDR2 FQNNGV. CDR3 region: CASSPLWGLSSYNEQFF. The CDR3 nucleotides read TGTGCCAGCAGCCCCTTGTGGGGCTTGAGCTCCTACAATGAGCAGTTCTTC.

V and J are TRBV5-5 and TRBJ2-5; D assignment may be TRBD1 or TRBD2 (5 bases each). The CDR3 sequence is 14 residues long. The V end lost 4 bases, the J end lost 5 bases, and 15 bases lay between the germline ends. Germline V gives CDR1 SGHKS, CDR2 YYEKEE (reference sequence). Written as DNA, the CDR3 is TGTGCCAGCAGCACCGGGACCAATAGGGAGACCCAGTACTTC. Protein sequence: CASSTGTNRETQYF.